Presented here are 30 T cell receptor beta chains from one specimen sequenced in a study of human T cells and chemical hapten exposure. TCRdb analysed the RACE reads with MiXCR anew, one entry per CDR3 protein. The table lists around 120,000 distinct CDR3 sequences, approximately 14% of them singletons. As for time point: patch test 1, 2 weeks after DPC sensitization. Indicated treatment: therapeutic diphenylcyclopropenone sensitization with weekly scalp DPC. The sample in question was whole blood, obtained in connection with sensitization to the hapten diphenylcyclopropenone (DPC). Receptors originate from a man aged 18 to 29 with alopecia areata. Some clones in this sample may be carry-over from other donors' samples.

The CDR3 region is CASSSQATTDTQYF. For the CDR3, the DNA is TGCGCCAGCAGCTCCCAGGCCACCACAGATACGCAGTATTTT. V gene TRBV5-1 combines with J gene TRBJ2-3, with D unclear. Germline CDR1 is SGHRS and CDR2 is YFSETQ. With 3 bases removed from V and 2 bases from J, the gap between germline ends came to 10 bases. CDR3 length equals 14 residues.

This clonotype was seen a few times. The chain is built from TRBV6-2 or TRBV6-3 and TRBJ2-7; tentatively, D is TRBD2 (6 bases). Germline V gives CDR1 MNHEY, CDR2 SVGEGT. The CDR3 consists of 14 residues. Trimming cost V 2 bases and J 6 bases, with 14 bases left between them. Here the CDR3 DNA reads TGTGCCAGCAGTTACGGGACCGGGGGAGGCGAGCAGTACTTC. This sequence encodes CASSYGTGGGEQYF.

This clonotype showed up just a few times. The chain uses TRBV7-2 and TRBJ1-5, with 7 bases matching TRBD1. The germline CDR1 and CDR2 sequences are SGHTA and FQGNSA. After removal of 2 bases from V and 6 bases from J, the junction contained 13 bases not matched to a gene. This CDR3 contains 17 residues. The CDR3 here is CASSLYQTGTGAQPQHF. In DNA, the CDR3 is TGTGCCAGCAGCTTATATCAGACAGGGACGGGGGCTCAGCCCCAGCATTTT.

The V and J genes are TRBV6-2 or TRBV6-3 and TRBJ1-1; TRBD1 aligns across 9 bases. Germline CDR1 and CDR2: MNHEY and SVGEGT. The CDR3 runs 14 residues. The J segment lost 4 bases and the V segment lost 5 bases, leaving 5 bases of the junction unmatched. CDR3 amino acids: CASSPMTGGTEAFF. In DNA form, the CDR3 reads TGTGCCAGCAGTCCAATGACAGGGGGCACTGAAGCTTTCTTT.

The chain joins TRBV19 to TRBJ2-5; D gene unclear. CDR3 size: 12 residues. Germline assignment: CDR1 LNHDA and CDR2 SQIVND (reference sequence). Between the trimmed V and J ends, which lost 4 bases and 1 base, there was a span of 4 bases. As DNA, the CDR3 is TGTGCCAGTAGTACAGGCCAAGAGACCCAGTACTTC. This gives the protein CASSTGQETQYF.

The sample holds many counts of this clonotype. The chain carries TRBV29-1 and TRBJ1-2, with 8 bases matching TRBD1. This CDR3 spans 13 amino acids. Germline values: CDR1 SQVTM, CDR2 ANQGSEA. Germline trimming cut 7 bases from V and 2 bases from J; bases unmatched to any gene: 6. This CDR3 is CSARTGSNYGYTF. The CDR3 DNA sequence: TGCAGCGCCCGGACAGGGTCAAACTATGGCTACACCTTC.

This clonotype was counted between two and nine times. This rearrangement joins TRBV28 to TRBJ2-3; TRBD2 matches at 14 bases. There are 16 residues in the CDR3. The trim removed 5 bases at V and 6 bases at J, leaving 7 bases unmatched. CDR1 MDHEN and CDR2 SYDVKM come from the germline V gene. The CDR3 reads CASSPGTSGGGDTQYF. The DNA for the CDR3 is TGTGCCAGCAGTCCAGGGACTAGCGGGGGAGGGGATACGCAGTATTTT.

J is TRBJ1-4 and V is TRBV29-1; the D is unclear. Germline CDR1 reads SQVTM; CDR2 reads ANQGSEA. The CDR3 runs to 12 residues. CDR3 bases: TGCAGTGCCGGGGCAACTAATGAAAAACTGTTTTTT. This translates into CSAGATNEKLFF.

The chain links TRBV7-2 to TRBJ2-5; D gene uncertain. The CDR3 spans 13 residues. The ends were cut back, 2 bases at V and 4 bases at J, with 8 bases in the middle. Per germline, CDR1 SGHTA and CDR2 FQGNSA. The CDR3 DNA is TGTGCCAGCAGCTTATCATCCCGAGAGACCCAGTACTTC. Its translation: CASSLSSRETQYF.

This clonotype was found a few times. The chain uses TRBV15 and TRBJ2-7; unclear D gene. V dropped 2 bases and J dropped 2 bases, with 10 bases sitting between them. This CDR3 region has 14 residues. Germline V gene data show CDR1 as LNHNV and CDR2 as YYDKDF (reference sequence). The DNA of the CDR3 is TGTGCCACCAGCAGAAAGGGTACGGCCTACGAGCAGTACTTC. Its protein product is CATSRKGTAYEQYF.

Only a few counts were recorded for this clonotype. The V gene is TRBV6-2 or TRBV6-3, the J gene TRBJ1-5; D is perhaps TRBD1 (5 bases). V lost 8 bases and J lost 4, with 9 bases in between. Germline V gene data show CDR1 as MNHEY and CDR2 as SVGEGT. There are 12 residues in the CDR3. The CDR3 is CASGAFNQPQHF. CDR3 bases: TGTGCCAGCGGGGCCTTTAATCAGCCCCAGCATTTT.

This clonotype was counted ten times or more. The chain employs TRBV12-3 or TRBV12-4 and TRBJ1-2; D is ambiguous. V lost 5 bases, J lost 3 bases, and 13 bases lay in between. The CDR3 length is 14 residues. CDR3 in amino acids: CASSPTTDHYGYTF. In DNA form, the CDR3 reads TGTGCCAGCAGTCCCACGACGGACCACTATGGCTACACCTTC.

This clonotype turned up a few times. This chain links TRBV20-1 with TRBJ2-7; D remains unclear. This CDR3 is built from 13 residues. Trimming took off 1 base at V and 0 bases at J, with 7 bases between the two ends. Germline V gene data show CDR1 as DFQATT and CDR2 as SNEGSKA (reference sequence). The CDR3 sequence is CSARVKFSYEQYF. Here the CDR3 DNA reads TGCAGTGCTAGAGTGAAGTTCTCCTACGAGCAGTACTTC.

This clonotype was recorded many times. The chain has TRBV3-1 and TRBJ2-5; D uncertain. The length of the CDR3 is 12 residues. CDR1 LGHDT and CDR2 YNNKEL come from the germline V gene (reference sequence). With 3 bases removed from V and 7 bases from J, the gap between germline ends came to 9 bases. The chain's CDR3 is CASSQALRTQYF. The DNA for the CDR3 is TGTGCCAGCAGCCAGGCCCTGAGGACCCAGTACTTC.

This clonotype has more than one count but fewer than ten. The chain is built from TRBV20-1 and TRBJ1-1, with D unclear. This CDR3 is built from 11 residues. The germline CDR1 and CDR2 sequences are DFQATT and SNEGSKA (reference sequence). V was cut by 5 bases and J by 7 bases, with 11 bases left in between. This chain's CDR3 is CSAPLTGEAFF. The CDR3 bases are TGCAGTGCTCCGTTGACTGGTGAAGCTTTCTTT.

This clonotype has a handful of counts. The chain couples TRBV5-1 to TRBJ1-2; D gene uncertain. The CDR3 is 14 amino acids. Germline CDR1 is SGHRS and CDR2 is YFSETQ. Trimming removed 5 bases at V and 1 base at J, with 12 bases between. The CDR3 DNA reads TGCGCCAGCAGACTAGGACCGAGTAACTATGGCTACACCTTC. It encodes CASRLGPSNYGYTF.

This clonotype was counted between two and nine times. This chain uses TRBV7-6 with TRBJ2-1; D is unresolved. This CDR3 spans 13 amino acids. Germline V gene sequence: CDR1 SGHVS, CDR2 FNYEAQ. V lost 0 bases and J lost 7, with 7 bases in between. CDR3 in amino acids: CASSLALQNEQFF. In DNA, the CDR3 is TGTGCCAGCAGCTTAGCCCTACAGAATGAGCAGTTCTTC. The full variable domain, with the rest looked up from reference TRBV7-6 and TRBJ2-1, is GAGVSQSPRYKVTKRGQDVALRCDPISGHVSLYWYRQALGQGPEFLTYFNYEAQQDKSGLPNDRFSAERPEGSISTLTIQRTEQRDSAMYRCASSLALQNEQFFGPGTRLTVL.

This rearrangement joins TRBV12-3 or TRBV12-4 to TRBJ1-5; tentative D call: TRBD1 (6 bases). The CDR3 spans 15 residues. The V gene lost 5 bases and the J gene lost 0 bases, with 11 bases spanning the gap. CDR3 region: CASSPGQSSNQPQHF. CDR3 coding DNA: TGTGCCAGCAGTCCCGGACAGTCTAGCAATCAGCCCCAGCATTTT.

This clonotype was found a few times. The chain is built from TRBV15 and TRBJ1-1, with D possibly matching TRBD1 (5 bases). CDR3 length: 12 residues. The V and J ends lost 2 bases and 5 bases respectively, with 6 bases between them. The V gene's germline CDR1 is LNHNV and CDR2 YYDKDF (reference sequence). The chain's CDR3 is CATSRKGTEAFF. As DNA, the CDR3 is TGTGCCACCAGCAGAAAGGGGACTGAAGCTTTCTTT.

The chain links TRBV7-6 to TRBJ1-1; D is ambiguous. There are 13 residues in the CDR3. CDR1 and CDR2 (germline): SGHVS, FNYEAQ. V lost 1 base and J lost 8, with 11 bases in between. This CDR3 reads CASSLGRDQEAFF. DNA for the CDR3: TGTGCCAGCAGCTTAGGCAGAGACCAAGAAGCTTTCTTT.

The J gene is TRBJ1-4, the V gene TRBV18, with no clear D. CDR1 is KGHSH and CDR2 is LQKENI in the germline V gene. Trimming cost V 5 bases and J 6 bases, with 19 bases left between them. This CDR3 is built from 16 residues. The CDR3 DNA follows: TGTGCCAGCTCATCCGGAAGAGGTACAGAGGATGAAAAACTGTTTTTT. It encodes CASSSGRGTEDEKLFF.

The chain has TRBV5-1 and TRBJ2-6; D uncertain. The V gene's germline CDR1 is SGHRS and CDR2 YFSETQ. With 3 bases removed from V and 0 bases from J, the gap between germline ends came to 4 bases. This CDR3 comprises 14 residues. CDR3 nucleotides: TGCGCCAGCAGCTCGGACTCTGGGGCCAACGTCCTGACTTTC. Its translation: CASSSDSGANVLTF.

The table lists this clonotype with many counts. The chain couples TRBV28 to TRBJ1-1; no reliable D call. Trimming shortened V by 2 bases and J by 1 base, and 20 bases separated the two germline ends. The CDR3 contains 18 residues. The germline gives CDR1 MDHEN, CDR2 SYDVKM. The CDR3 loop is CASSLGVIRWAGNTEAFF. For the CDR3, the DNA is TGTGCCAGCAGTTTAGGGGTTATACGATGGGCGGGGAACACTGAAGCTTTCTTT.

Only a few counts were recorded for this clonotype. The chain carries TRBV7-2 and TRBJ1-6; TRBD1 aligns across 8 bases. The germline V gene encodes CDR1 SGHTA and CDR2 FQGNSA. J gave up 7 bases and V 5 bases, and 7 bases lay outside the gene matches. The CDR3 spans 15 residues. CDR3 in amino acids: CASSPQGAGNSPLHF. The CDR3 coding sequence is TGTGCCAGCAGCCCGCAGGGGGCGGGCAATTCACCCCTCCACTTT.

The chain carries TRBV7-2 and TRBJ2-7, with 9 bases identical to TRBD2. The CDR3 is 14 residues long. V was pared by 0 bases and J by 5 bases, with 2 bases of the junction left unmatched. CDR1 and CDR2 (germline): SGHTA, FQGNSA. The CDR3 spells CASSLAAGGHEQYF. Here the CDR3 DNA reads TGTGCCAGCAGCTTAGCTGCGGGGGGGCACGAGCAGTACTTC.

There are a few counts of this clonotype. This chain links TRBV7-2 with TRBJ1-2; maybe TRBD1 (5 bases). V lost 2 bases and J lost 5, with 12 bases in between. CDR3 length: 14 amino acids. CDR1 and CDR2 from the germline V gene are SGHTA and FQGNSA. Here the CDR3 DNA reads TGTGCCAGCAGCTTAACAGGAGAAATATATGGCTACACCTTC. It codes for CASSLTGEIYGYTF.

This clonotype was counted only a few times. The genes are TRBV27 and TRBJ1-4, with D possibly matching TRBD1 (5 bases). The V end lost 6 bases, the J end lost 6 bases, and 14 bases lay between the germline ends. Germline CDR1 MNHEY, CDR2 SMNVEV (reference sequence). CDR3 length: 14 residues. The CDR3: CASRPAWGDEKLFF. CDR3 sequence (DNA): TGTGCCAGCAGACCCGCGTGGGGGGATGAAAAACTGTTTTTT. Using reference TRBV27 and TRBJ1-4 for the parts outside the CDR3, the full variable domain is EAQVTQNPRYLITVTGKKLTVTCSQNMNHEYMSWYRQDPGLGLRQIYYSMNVEVTDKGDVPEGYKVSRKEKRNFPLILESPSPNQTSLYFCASRPAWGDEKLFFGSGTQLSVL.

This clonotype was counted ten times or more. The J gene is TRBJ2-5, the V gene TRBV11-2; D gene unclear. V gave up 0 bases and J gave up 4 bases, with 12 bases separating them. Germline CDR1 and CDR2: SGHAT and FQNNGV. The CDR3 runs to 15 residues. DNA of the CDR3: TGTGCCAGCAGCTTAGATCCGGGCAGAGGAGAGACCCAGTACTTC. This encodes CASSLDPGRGETQYF.

As to this clonotype: The junction departs from germline at one end; a sequencing error may be responsible. The V and J genes are TRBV12-3 or TRBV12-4 and TRBJ2-5, with 7 bases identical to TRBD2. The CDR3 is 14 amino acids. In DNA form, the CDR3 reads TGTGCCAGCAGTCTAGCGGACTACCAAGAGACCCAGTACTTC. It yields the protein CASSLADYQETQYF.

This clonotype showed up just a few times. The genes are TRBV7-9 and TRBJ1-1; D uncertain. The CDR3 consists of 14 residues. V lost 3 bases, J lost 0 bases, and 8 bases lay in between. CDR1 and CDR2 from the germline V gene are SEHNR and FQNEAQ (reference sequence). The DNA for the CDR3 is TGTGCCAGCAGCTTGACACCGATGAACACTGAAGCTTTCTTT. This encodes CASSLTPMNTEAFF.